The 4 T cell receptor beta chains below all came from one sample that was sequenced in a study of CD8 T cells in ankylosing spondylitis. TCRdb used MiXCR to reprocess the 5' RACE reads, holding one entry per CDR3 protein. The sample has under 150,000 distinct CDR3 sequences; roughly a tenth are singletons. The specimen sequenced was blood, either unsorted or a sorted T cell fraction (not recorded which). The receptor source for this set is a male donor with ankylosing spondylitis or in good health (not recorded which).

This clonotype has only a few counts. The chain combines TRBV30 with TRBJ2-7; TRBD1 matches 7 bases. The CDR3 extends over 13 amino acids. V was pared by 4 bases and J by 5 bases, with 8 bases of the junction left unmatched. Germline V gives CDR1 GTSNPN, CDR2 SVGIG (reference sequence). The CDR3 DNA reads TGTGCCTGGACCGGGACAGCGTATGACGAGCAGTACTTC. This sequence encodes CAWTGTAYDEQYF.

The V and J genes are TRBV20-1 and TRBJ2-5; D might be TRBD1 (5 bases). Germline lookup yields CDR1 DFQATT and CDR2 SNEGSKA (reference sequence). The CDR3 extends over 17 amino acids. The CDR3 nucleotides are TGCTGCGCTAGAGGTTTTAGCCCAGGGATTGCTGGGGAGACCCAGTACTTC. Its protein product is CCARGFSPGIAGETQYF.

Regarding this clonotype: This may be a read error, as it is one base from a much larger clone. J is TRBJ2-7 and V is TRBV10-3; a possible D gene is TRBD1 (6 bases). The CDR3 sequence is 13 residues long. V dropped 4 bases and J dropped 9 bases, with 16 bases sitting between them. Germline CDR1 reads ENHRY; CDR2 reads SYGVKD. The CDR3 sequence: CAISVSDRHGQYF. The CDR3 nucleotides read TGTGCCATCAGTGTGTCGGACAGACACGGGCAGTACTTC.

This clonotype was seen repeatedly, ten times or more. The CDR3 sequence is CASSYDLGTATTNEKLFF. The CDR3 nucleotides read TGTGCCAGCAGCTACGACCTCGGGACAGCAACAACTAATGAAAAACTGTTTTTT. The V call is TRBV11-1, the J call TRBJ1-4; 7 positions agree with TRBD1. V gave up 4 bases and J gave up 0 bases; unmatched junction bases: 11. Germline-derived CDR1 and CDR2 are SGHAT and FQDESV (reference sequence). CDR3 length equals 18 residues.